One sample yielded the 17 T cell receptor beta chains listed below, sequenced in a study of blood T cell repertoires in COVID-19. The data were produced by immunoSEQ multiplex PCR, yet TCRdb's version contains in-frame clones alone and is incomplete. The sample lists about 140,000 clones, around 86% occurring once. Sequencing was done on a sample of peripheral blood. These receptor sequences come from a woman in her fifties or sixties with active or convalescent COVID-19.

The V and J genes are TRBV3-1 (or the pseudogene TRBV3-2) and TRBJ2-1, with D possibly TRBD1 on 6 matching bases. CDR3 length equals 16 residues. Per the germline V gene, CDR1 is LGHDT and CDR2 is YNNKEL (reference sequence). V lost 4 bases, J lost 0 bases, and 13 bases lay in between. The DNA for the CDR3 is TGTGCCAGCAGCCCCTTACCGGGACACTCCTACAATGAGCAGTTCTTC. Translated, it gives CASSPLPGHSYNEQFF.

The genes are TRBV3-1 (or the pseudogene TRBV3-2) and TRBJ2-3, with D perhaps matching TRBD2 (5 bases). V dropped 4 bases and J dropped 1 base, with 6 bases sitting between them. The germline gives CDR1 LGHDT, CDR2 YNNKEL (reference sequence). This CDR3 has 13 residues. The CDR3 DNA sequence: TGTGCCAGCAGCCTTAGCGGCACAGATACGCAGTATTTT. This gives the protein CASSLSGTDTQYF.

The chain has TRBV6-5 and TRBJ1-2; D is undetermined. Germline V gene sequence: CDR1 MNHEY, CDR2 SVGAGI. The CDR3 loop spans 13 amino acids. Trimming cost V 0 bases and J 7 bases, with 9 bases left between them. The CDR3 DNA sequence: TGTGCCAGCAGTTACTCGCGGGGTTTTGGCTACACCTTC. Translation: CASSYSRGFGYTF.

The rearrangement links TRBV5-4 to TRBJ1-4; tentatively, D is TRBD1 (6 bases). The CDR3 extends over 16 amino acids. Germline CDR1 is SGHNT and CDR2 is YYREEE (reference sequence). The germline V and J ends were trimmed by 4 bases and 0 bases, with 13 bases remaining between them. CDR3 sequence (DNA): TGTGCCAGCAGCCGCCTAACAGGGTCAACTAATGAAAAACTGTTTTTT. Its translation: CASSRLTGSTNEKLFF.

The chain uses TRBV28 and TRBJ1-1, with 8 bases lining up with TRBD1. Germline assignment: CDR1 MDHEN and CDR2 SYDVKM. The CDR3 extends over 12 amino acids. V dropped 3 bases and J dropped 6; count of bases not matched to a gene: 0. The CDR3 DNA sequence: TGTGCCAGCAGTTTGGACAGGGCTGAAGCTTTCTTT. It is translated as CASSLDRAEAFF. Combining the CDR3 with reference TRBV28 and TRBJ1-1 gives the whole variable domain DVKVTQSSRYLVKRTGEKVFLECVQDMDHENMFWYRQDPGLGLRLIYFSYDVKMKEKGDIPEGYSVSREKKERFSLILESASTNQTSMYLCASSLDRAEAFFGQGTRLTVV.

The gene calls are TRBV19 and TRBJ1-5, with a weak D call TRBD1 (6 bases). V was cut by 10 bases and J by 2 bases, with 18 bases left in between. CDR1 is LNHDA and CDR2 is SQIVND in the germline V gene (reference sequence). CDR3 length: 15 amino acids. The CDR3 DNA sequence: TGTGCCACAAAAAACAGGGATTGGGGCAATCAGCCCCAGCATTTT. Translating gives CATKNRDWGNQPQHF.

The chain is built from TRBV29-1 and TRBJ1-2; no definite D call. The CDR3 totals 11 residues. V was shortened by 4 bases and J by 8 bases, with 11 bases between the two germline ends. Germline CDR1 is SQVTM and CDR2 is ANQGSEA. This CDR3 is CSVVGLGGYTF. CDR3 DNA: TGCAGCGTTGTGGGCTTGGGCGGCTACACCTTC. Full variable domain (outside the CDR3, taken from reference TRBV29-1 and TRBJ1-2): SAVISQKPSRDICQRGTSLTIQCQVDSQVTMMFWYRQQPGQSLTLIATANQGSEATYESGFVIDKFPISRPNLTFSTLTVSNMSPEDSSIYLCSVVGLGGYTFGSGTRLTVV.

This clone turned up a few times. The CDR3 DNA reads TGTGCCAGCAGTCCCCTCCAGGGGAATTCCATTGAAAAACTGTTTTTT. Its translation: CASSPLQGNSIEKLFF. The chain uses TRBV27 and TRBJ1-4, with D perhaps matching TRBD1 (6 bases). The CDR3 consists of 16 residues. Trimming cost V 5 bases and J 7 bases, with 20 bases left between them. In germline, CDR1 is MNHEY, CDR2 SMNVEV (reference sequence). The full variable domain, completed using reference TRBV27 and TRBJ1-4, is EAQVTQNPRYLITVTGKKLTVTCSQNMNHEYMSWYRQDPGLGLRQIYYSMNVEVTDKGDVPEGYKVSRKEKRNFPLILESPSPNQTSLYFCASSPLQGNSIEKLFFGSGTQLSVL.

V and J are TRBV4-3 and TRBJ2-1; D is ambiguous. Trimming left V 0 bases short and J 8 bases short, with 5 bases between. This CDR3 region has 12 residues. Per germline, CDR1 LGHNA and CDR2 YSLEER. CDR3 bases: TGCGCCAGCAGCCAAGAGGGCGATGAGCAGTTCTTC. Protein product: CASSQEGDEQFF.

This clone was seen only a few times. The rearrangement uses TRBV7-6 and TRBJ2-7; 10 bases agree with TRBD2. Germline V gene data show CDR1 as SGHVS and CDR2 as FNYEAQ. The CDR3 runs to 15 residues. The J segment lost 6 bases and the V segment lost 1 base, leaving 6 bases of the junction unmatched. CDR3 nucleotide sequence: TGTGCCAGCAGCTTAGTGCCTCTAGCGGGAGCCGAGCAGTACTTC. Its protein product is CASSLVPLAGAEQYF.

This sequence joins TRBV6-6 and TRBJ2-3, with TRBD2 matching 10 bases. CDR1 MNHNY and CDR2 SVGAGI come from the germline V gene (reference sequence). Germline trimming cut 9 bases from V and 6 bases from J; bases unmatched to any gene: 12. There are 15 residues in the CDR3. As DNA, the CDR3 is TGTGCCAGTCTCCCAGCCAGCGGGGGGGTGGATACGCAGTATTTT. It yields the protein CASLPASGGVDTQYF.

The CDR3, as DNA: TGCGCCAGCAGCCAAGATCGACTCTCAGGGGATGAGCAGTTCTTC. This gives the protein CASSQDRLSGDEQFF. V and J are TRBV4-3 and TRBJ2-1; possible D gene TRBD1, 6 bases. The CDR3 loop spans 15 amino acids. The V end was cut by 0 bases, the J end by 8 bases, with 14 bases between. From germline, CDR1 is LGHNA and CDR2 YSLEER.

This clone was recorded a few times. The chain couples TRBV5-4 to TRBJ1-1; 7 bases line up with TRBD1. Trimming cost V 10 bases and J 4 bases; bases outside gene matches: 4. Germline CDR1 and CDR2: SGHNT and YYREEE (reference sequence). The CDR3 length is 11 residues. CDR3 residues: CAWQGVTEAFF. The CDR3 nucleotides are TGTGCCTGGCAGGGGGTCACTGAAGCTTTCTTT.

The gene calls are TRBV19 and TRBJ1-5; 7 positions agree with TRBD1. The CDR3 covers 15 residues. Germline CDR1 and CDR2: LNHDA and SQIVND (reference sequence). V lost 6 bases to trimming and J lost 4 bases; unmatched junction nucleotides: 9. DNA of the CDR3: TGTGCCAGTAGCCCCGGGACAGCCATTAATCAGCCCCAGCATTTT. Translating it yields CASSPGTAINQPQHF. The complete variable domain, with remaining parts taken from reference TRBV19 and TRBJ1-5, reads DGGITQSPKYLFRKEGQNVTLSCEQNLNHDAMYWYRQDPGQGLRLIYYSQIVNDFQKGDIAEGYSVSREKKESFPLTVTSAQKNPTAFYLCASSPGTAINQPQHFGDGTRLSIL.

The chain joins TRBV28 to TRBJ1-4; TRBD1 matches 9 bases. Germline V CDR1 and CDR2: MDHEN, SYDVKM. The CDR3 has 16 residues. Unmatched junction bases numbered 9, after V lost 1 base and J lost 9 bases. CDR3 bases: TGTGCCAGCAGTTTATTCCGACAGGGGGACGGGAAAAAACTGTTTTTT. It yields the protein CASSLFRQGDGKKLFF. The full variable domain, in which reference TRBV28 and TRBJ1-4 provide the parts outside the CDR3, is DVKVTQSSRYLVKRTGEKVFLECVQDMDHENMFWYRQDPGLGLRLIYFSYDVKMKEKGDIPEGYSVSREKKERFSLILESASTNQTSMYLCASSLFRQGDGKKLFFGSGTQLSVL.

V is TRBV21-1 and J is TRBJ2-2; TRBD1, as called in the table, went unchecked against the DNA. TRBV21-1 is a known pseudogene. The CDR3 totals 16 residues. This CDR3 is CASSRRDRGITGELFF. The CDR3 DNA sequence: TGTGCCAGCAGCAGACGGGACAGGGGAATCACCGGGGAGCTGTTTTTT.

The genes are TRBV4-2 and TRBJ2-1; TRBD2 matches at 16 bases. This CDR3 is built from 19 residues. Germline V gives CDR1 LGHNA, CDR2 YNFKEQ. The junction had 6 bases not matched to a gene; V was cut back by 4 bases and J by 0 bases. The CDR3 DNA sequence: TGTGCCAGCAGCCTCGGGACTAGCGGGGGGGGAAGCTCCTACAATGAGCAGTTCTTC. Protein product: CASSLGTSGGGSSYNEQFF.